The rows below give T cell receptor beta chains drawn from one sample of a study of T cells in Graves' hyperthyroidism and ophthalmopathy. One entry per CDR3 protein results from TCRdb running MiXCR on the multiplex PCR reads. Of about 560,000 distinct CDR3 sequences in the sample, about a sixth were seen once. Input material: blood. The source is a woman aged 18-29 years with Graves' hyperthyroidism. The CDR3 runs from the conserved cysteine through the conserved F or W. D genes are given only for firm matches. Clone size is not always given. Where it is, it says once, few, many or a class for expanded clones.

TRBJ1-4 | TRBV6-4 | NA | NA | CATGSPWDGPLLATNEKLFF | TGTGCCACCGGCTCACCGTGGGACGGACCGCTACTTGCAACTAATGAAAAACTGTTTTTT
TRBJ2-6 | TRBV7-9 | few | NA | CASSLVAGPGANVLTF | TGTGCCAGCAGCTTAGTGGCCGGGCCTGGGGCCAACGTCCTGACTTTC
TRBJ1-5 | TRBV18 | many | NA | CASSRDGQPNQPQHF | TGTGCCAGCTCGCGTGATGGACAGCCCAATCAGCCCCAGCATTTT
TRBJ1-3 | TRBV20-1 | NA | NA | CSAHTGPGNTIYF | TGCAGTGCCCACACAGGGCCTGGAAACACCATATATTTT
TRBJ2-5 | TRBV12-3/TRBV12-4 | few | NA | CASSTDRRRGTQYF | TGTGCCAGCAGTACGGACCGCCGGAGGGGGACCCAGTACTTC
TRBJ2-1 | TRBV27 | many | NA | CASSPLIGGPGGINEQFF | TGTGCCAGCAGCCCCCTTATTGGAGGGCCCGGGGGCATCAATGAGCAGTTCTTC
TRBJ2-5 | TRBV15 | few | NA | CATSRVRETQYF | TGTGCCACCAGTCGCGTCCGGGAGACCCAGTACTTC
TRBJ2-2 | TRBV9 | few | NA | CASRVGTVTFTGELFF | TGTGCCAGCAGAGTAGGAACAGTCACCTTCACCGGGGAGCTGTTTTTT
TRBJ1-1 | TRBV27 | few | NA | CASTPGRGFTEAFF | TGTGCCAGCACTCCCGGGCGCGGTTTCACTGAAGCTTTCTTT
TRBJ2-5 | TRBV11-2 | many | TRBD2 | CASRVSGTYETQYF | TGTGCCAGCAGAGTTAGCGGGACCTACGAGACCCAGTACTTC
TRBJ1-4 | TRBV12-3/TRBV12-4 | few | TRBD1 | CASSPGTGAYNEKLFF | TGTGCCAGCAGTCCCGGGACAGGGGCCTATAATGAAAAACTGTTTTTT
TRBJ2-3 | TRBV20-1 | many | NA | CSALKGGSTDTQYF | TGCAGTGCCCTGAAGGGCGGGAGCACAGATACGCAGTATTTT
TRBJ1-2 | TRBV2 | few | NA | CASSLEPVYGYTF | TGTGCCAGCAGTTTAGAACCCGTTTATGGCTACACCTTC
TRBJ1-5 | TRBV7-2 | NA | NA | CASSFDKSPAPQHF | TGTGCCAGCAGCTTCGATAAAAGCCCCGCTCCCCAGCATTTT
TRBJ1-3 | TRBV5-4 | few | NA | CASSLATGGNSGNTIYF | TGTGCCAGCAGCTTGGCCACGGGGGGGAACTCTGGAAACACCATATATTTT
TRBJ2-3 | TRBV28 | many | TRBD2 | CASLGIRLREGSTDTQYF | TGTGCCAGCCTAGGTATTCGATTGCGGGAGGGTAGCACAGATACGCAGTATTTT
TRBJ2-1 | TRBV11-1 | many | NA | CASSLLGALGEQFF | TGTGCCAGCAGCTTACTTGGGGCCCTAGGTGAGCAGTTCTTC
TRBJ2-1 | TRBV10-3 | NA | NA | CAISEKGGGARNEQFF | TGTGCCATCAGTGAAAAAGGAGGGGGGGCTCGTAATGAGCAGTTCTTC
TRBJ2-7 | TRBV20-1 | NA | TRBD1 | CSADGTGGYEQYF | TGCAGTGCAGACGGGACAGGGGGCTACGAGCAGTACTTC
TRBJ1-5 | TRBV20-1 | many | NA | CSARDRGGDSNQPQHF | TGCAGTGCTAGAGATCGTGGAGGGGATAGCAATCAGCCCCAGCATTTT
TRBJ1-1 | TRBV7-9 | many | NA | CASSLAPGVTEAFF | TGTGCCAGCAGCTTAGCACCAGGGGTAACTGAAGCTTTCTTT
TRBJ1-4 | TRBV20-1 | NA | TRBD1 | CSARDQDRGGEKLFF | TGCAGTGCTAGAGATCAGGACAGGGGGGGAGAAAAACTGTTTTTT